This passage covers 12 T cell receptor beta chains from one sample sequenced in a study of cytomegalovirus exposure and HLA in healthy donors. Vbeta (60) and Jbeta (13) primers were used in the PCR. TCRdb keeps only in-frame clones here, not all; method: immunoSEQ multiplex PCR. The sample yields 160,000 or so clones, roughly 87% seen once. Sequencing input: PBMCs. Receptors originate from a young woman in good health and CMV-seronegative.

The V and J genes are TRBV7-3 and TRBJ2-6; the D gene is possibly TRBD2 (5 bases). With 5 bases removed from V and 0 bases from J, the gap between germline ends came to 14 bases. Germline lookup yields CDR1 SGHTA and CDR2 FQGTGA. There are 17 residues in the CDR3. DNA of the CDR3: TGTGCCAGCAGCCTAGCCACGGTCTTCTCTGGGGCCAACGTCCTGACTTTC. Encoded protein: CASSLATVFSGANVLTF.

The V gene is TRBV25-1, the J gene TRBJ2-1; 11 bases line up with TRBD2. The V gene's germline CDR1 is MGHDK and CDR2 SYGVNS. The CDR3 loop spans 15 amino acids. The V and J ends lost 2 bases and 7 bases, in that order; junction bases with no gene match: 4. The DNA of the CDR3 is TGTGCCAGCAGTGAAACTAGCGGGGGAAGGAATGAGCAGTTCTTC. It translates to CASSETSGGRNEQFF.

The chain has TRBV4-1 and TRBJ2-5; TRBD1 matches at 7 bases. Germline V gene data show CDR1 as MGHRA and CDR2 as YSYEKL. CDR3 size: 20 residues. V shed 4 bases and J 0 bases; nucleotides not matched to a gene: 20. In DNA, the CDR3 is TGCGCCAGCAGCCCAGGTAATGGGCAGGGGGTTGGTTTGTACCAAGAGACCCAGTACTTC. It translates to CASSPGNGQGVGLYQETQYF.

This rearrangement joins TRBV5-1 to TRBJ2-2; D is undetermined. This CDR3 contains 13 residues. V gave up 4 bases and J gave up 4 bases, with 8 bases separating them. Germline lookup yields CDR1 SGHRS and CDR2 YFSETQ. The CDR3 loop reads CASSRVSTGELFF. DNA for the CDR3: TGCGCCAGCAGCCGGGTTAGCACCGGGGAGCTGTTTTTT.

This clone has only a few counts. The chain employs TRBV5-1 and TRBJ1-1; 7 bases agree with TRBD1. V shed 0 bases, J shed 0 bases, and the junction held 5 bases outside the gene matches. The CDR3 extends over 16 amino acids. Germline CDR1 reads SGHRS; CDR2 reads YFSETQ. The CDR3 sequence: CASSLEAGGMNTEAFF. The CDR3 DNA follows: TGCGCCAGCAGCTTGGAGGCAGGGGGTATGAACACTGAAGCTTTCTTT.

The rearrangement uses TRBV11-3 and TRBJ2-5; 9 bases are a match to TRBD1. The ends lost 1 base at V and 4 bases at J; junction bases unmatched: 7. CDR1 and CDR2 (germline): SGHNT, YENEEA. This CDR3 contains 16 residues. The CDR3 region is CASSLVFGTGRETQYF. The CDR3 DNA follows: TGTGCCAGCAGCTTAGTGTTCGGGACAGGGAGAGAGACCCAGTACTTC.

This chain links TRBV5-1 with TRBJ2-3; 9 bases line up with TRBD2. There are 16 residues in the CDR3. V trimming: 4 bases; J trimming: 5 bases; junction bases outside the gene matches: 11. Germline CDR1 SGHRS, CDR2 YFSETQ. The chain's CDR3 is CASSHQGSGRGDTQYF. CDR3 in DNA: TGCGCCAGCAGCCACCAGGGTAGCGGGAGAGGAGATACGCAGTATTTT. The whole variable domain, remainder taken from reference TRBV5-1 and TRBJ2-3, is KAGVTQTPRYLIKTRGQQVTLSCSPISGHRSVSWYQQTPGQGLQFLFEYFSETQRNKGNFPGRFSGRQFSNSRSEMNVSTLELGDSALYLCASSHQGSGRGDTQYFGPGTRLTVL.

The J gene is TRBJ2-5, the V gene TRBV6-1; 8 bases agree with TRBD2. The J segment lost 3 bases and the V segment lost 2 bases, leaving 17 bases of the junction unmatched. This CDR3 is 19 amino acids long. Germline-derived CDR1 and CDR2 are MNHNS and SASEGT. The CDR3 spells CASSEMAFGLAGLKETQYF. CDR3 sequence (DNA): TGTGCCAGCAGTGAAATGGCTTTTGGGCTAGCGGGCCTAAAAGAGACCCAGTACTTC.

This clone was found once. This rearrangement joins TRBV11-2 to TRBJ2-7; D is perhaps TRBD2 (6 bases). V lost 3 bases, J lost 3 bases, and 15 bases lay in between. The CDR3 has 15 amino acids. CDR1 is SGHAT, CDR2 FQNNGV, per germline. DNA of the CDR3: TGTGCCAGCAGCTTGACAGCGGGTTACTTCTACGAGCAGTACTTC. This sequence encodes CASSLTAGYFYEQYF.

The chain is built from TRBV4-3 and TRBJ1-1; D is unclear. CDR3 length: 13 amino acids. Looked up from germline, CDR1 is LGHNA and CDR2 is YSLEER. Between the trimmed V and J ends, which lost 4 bases and 10 bases, there was a span of 16 bases. CDR3 sequence: CASSLGPPEGAFF. The DNA for the CDR3 is TGCGCCAGCAGCCTCGGCCCTCCTGAGGGAGCTTTCTTT.

The V call is TRBV10-1, the J call TRBJ2-5, with a weak D call TRBD1 (6 bases). This CDR3 is 15 amino acids long. Germline assignment: CDR1 WNHNN and CDR2 SYGVQD (reference sequence). Deletions cut 0 bases from V and 0 bases from J, with 8 bases between. In DNA, the CDR3 is TGCGCCAGCAGTGAGTCAGGACAGTACCAAGAGACCCAGTACTTC. Its protein product is CASSESGQYQETQYF.

This chain connects TRBV14 to TRBJ1-3; D is ambiguous. V was clipped by 3 bases and J by 3 bases, with 9 bases between them. The CDR3 is 14 amino acids. Germline V gene sequence: CDR1 SGHDN, CDR2 FVKESK. CDR3 nucleotide sequence: TGTGCCAGCAGCCATCGTCCAGGTGGAAACACCATATATTTT. This codes for CASSHRPGGNTIYF.